The clone carrying this TCR beta chain has only a few counts. V gave up 7 bases and J gave up 1 base, with 16 bases separating them. The germline gives CDR1 SNHLY, CDR2 FYNNEI. The CDR3 consists of 16 residues. Time point: newly diagnosed GD, antithyroid drugs for less than 3 months. The TCR library was made from RNA extracted from PBMCs. This sample stems from a study of regulatory T cells in long-lasting Graves disease. Researchers made TCR beta libraries by using iRepertoire HTBI primers and running Arm-PCR on CDR3 regions. In the original analysis: Across all samples, roughly 62 TRBV segments and 15 or so TRBJ segments were identified. TCRdb re-derived calls from the multiplex PCR reads in MiXCR, one entry per CDR3 protein. TCRdb, rather than the study authors, made the V and J calls. The table records more than 350,000 distinct CDR3 sequences, about 15% of them present only once. The sample also formed part of further work on T cells in Graves' hyperthyroidism and ophthalmopathy. That source adds: The TCR CDR3 first-round RT-PCR relied on the HTBI primer set.

This material consisted of peripheral blood mononuclear cells (PBMCs), taken at new diagnosis, from a patient treated with antithyroid drugs. The source of this sequence is a woman aged 25 to 45 with Graves disease. This chain connects TRBV2 to TRBJ2-2; D uncertain. Here the CDR3 DNA reads TGTGCCAGCACCCTCGAGGACCTGCGGAACACCGGGGAGCTGTTTTTT. It codes for CASTLEDLRNTGELFF.